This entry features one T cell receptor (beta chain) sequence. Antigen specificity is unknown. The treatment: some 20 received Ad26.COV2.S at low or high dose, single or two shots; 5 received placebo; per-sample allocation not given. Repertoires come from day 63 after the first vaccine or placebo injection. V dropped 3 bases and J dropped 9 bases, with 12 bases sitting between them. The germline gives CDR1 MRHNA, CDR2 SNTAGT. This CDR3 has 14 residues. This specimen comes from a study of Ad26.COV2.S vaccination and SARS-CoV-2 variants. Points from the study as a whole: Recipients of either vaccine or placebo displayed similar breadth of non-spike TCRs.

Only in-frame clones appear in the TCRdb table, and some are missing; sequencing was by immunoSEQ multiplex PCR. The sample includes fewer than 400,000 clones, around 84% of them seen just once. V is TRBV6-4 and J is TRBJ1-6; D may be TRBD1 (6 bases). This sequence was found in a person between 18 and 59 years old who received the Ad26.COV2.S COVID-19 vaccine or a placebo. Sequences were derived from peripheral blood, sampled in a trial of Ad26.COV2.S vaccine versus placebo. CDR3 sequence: CASSETSQGSPLHF. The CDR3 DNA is TGTGCCAGCAGTGAAACCTCACAGGGTTCACCCCTCCACTTT.